This TCR beta chain was sequenced during a study of T cells after yellow fever vaccination. Using its own MiXCR run on the 5' RACE reads, TCRdb lists one record per CDR3 protein. Among 450,000 to 600,000 distinct CDR3 sequences, roughly 17% were seen once, and the ten largest hold 15% to 20%. Study-wide results and caveats: Weaker, the secondary response peaked sooner, at day 5 versus 15. Primary-vaccination clones mostly resurfaced post-booster (roughly 97% CD4, more than 85% CD8). Abundant clonotypes from the bulk population could contaminate FACS-sorted repertoires.

Regarding this clonotype: Its antigen is not identified.

Germline CDR1 LGHDT, CDR2 YNNKEL (reference sequence). The CDR3 is made up of 13 amino acids. Losses at the gene ends were 8 bases for V and 6 bases for J; bases not matched to a gene: 7. The chain links TRBV3-1 to TRBJ2-3; 8 bases map to TRBD1. The receptor was isolated from a man in his late teens or twenties who received the YFV17D yellow fever vaccine. This specimen was PBMCs, taken roughly 5 days after the first yellow fever vaccination. The CDR3 DNA sequence: TGTGCCAGCGAGGACAGGGAGGAGGATACGCAGTATTTT. It encodes CASEDREEDTQYF.